This record concerns one T cell receptor (beta chain) sequence. As yet, its antigen is unknown. Use of 60 Vbeta and 13 Jbeta primers characterized the PCR. Clones were sequenced by immunoSEQ multiplex PCR, and TCRdb holds only the in-frame ones, with some missing. The sample has 90,000 to 110,000 clones, about 80% seen once. V shed 2 bases and J 3 bases; nucleotides not matched to a gene: 2. CDR3 size: 14 residues. CDR1 and CDR2 from the germline V gene are SGHAT and FQNNGV. The record originates from a study of cytomegalovirus exposure and HLA in healthy donors. Regarding the study as a whole: For most subjects, TCR beta sequences were reported to predict HLA-A and HLA-B alleles with accuracy. Across all donors, roughly uniform sequencing depth was an assumption of the presence/absence analyses. Highest at DRB1 and lowest at HLA-C, TCR association rates differed among HLA loci in a later analysis.

This clonotype originated in a woman between 45 and 60 years old in good health and CMV-seropositive. V usage is TRBV11-2 and J usage is TRBJ2-7; 9 bases fit TRBD1. Sequencing was done on a sample of PBMCs. CDR3 in DNA: TGTGCCAGCAGCTTAACAGGGGGCGACTACGAGCAGTACTTC. Translation gives CASSLTGGDYEQYF.